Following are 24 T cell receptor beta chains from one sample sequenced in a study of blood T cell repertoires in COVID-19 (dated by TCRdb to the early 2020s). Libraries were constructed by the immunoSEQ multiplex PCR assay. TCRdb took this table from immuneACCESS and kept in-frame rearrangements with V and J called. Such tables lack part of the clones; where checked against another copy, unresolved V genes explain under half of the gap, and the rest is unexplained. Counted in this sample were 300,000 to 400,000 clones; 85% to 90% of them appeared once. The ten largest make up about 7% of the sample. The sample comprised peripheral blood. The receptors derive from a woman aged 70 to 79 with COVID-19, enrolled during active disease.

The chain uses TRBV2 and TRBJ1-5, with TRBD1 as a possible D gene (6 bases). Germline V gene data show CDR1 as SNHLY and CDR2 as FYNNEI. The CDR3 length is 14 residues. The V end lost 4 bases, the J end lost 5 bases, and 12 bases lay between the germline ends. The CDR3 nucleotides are TGTGCCAGCAGTGCCAATCAGGGGTATCAGCCCCAGCATTTT. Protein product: CASSANQGYQPQHF.

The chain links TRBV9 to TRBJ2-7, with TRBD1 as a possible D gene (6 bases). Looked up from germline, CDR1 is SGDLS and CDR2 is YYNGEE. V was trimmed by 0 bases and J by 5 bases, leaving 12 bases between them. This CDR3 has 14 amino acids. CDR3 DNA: TGTGCCAGCAGCGTAGGAAACAGGGTCGACGAGCAGTACTTC. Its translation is CASSVGNRVDEQYF.

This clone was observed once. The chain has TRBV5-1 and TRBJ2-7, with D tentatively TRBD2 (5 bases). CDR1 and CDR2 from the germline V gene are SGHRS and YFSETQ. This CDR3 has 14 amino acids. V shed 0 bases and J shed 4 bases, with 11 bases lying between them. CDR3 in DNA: TGCGCCAGCAGCTTGGGCGGGTTACAATACGAGCAGTACTTC. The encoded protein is CASSLGGLQYEQYF.

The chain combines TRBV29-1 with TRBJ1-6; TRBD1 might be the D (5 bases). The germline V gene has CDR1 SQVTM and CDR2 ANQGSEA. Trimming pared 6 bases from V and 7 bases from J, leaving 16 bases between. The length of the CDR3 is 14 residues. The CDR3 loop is CSVTVDSVNSPLHF. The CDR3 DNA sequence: TGCAGCGTGACGGTTGACAGTGTCAATTCACCCCTCCACTTT.

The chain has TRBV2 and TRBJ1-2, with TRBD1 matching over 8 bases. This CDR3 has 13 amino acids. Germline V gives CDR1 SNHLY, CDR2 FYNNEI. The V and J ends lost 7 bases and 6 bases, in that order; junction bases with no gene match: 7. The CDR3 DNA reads TGTGCCAGCATCCTTGACAGGGGAGATGGCTACACCTTC. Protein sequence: CASILDRGDGYTF.

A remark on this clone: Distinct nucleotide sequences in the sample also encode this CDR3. The CDR3 region is CASSLGTVYEQYF. The CDR3 DNA follows: TGTGCCAGCAGCCTTGGGACAGTCTACGAGCAGTACTTC. The chain uses TRBV7-2 and TRBJ2-7, with 7 bases matching TRBD1. Per the germline V gene, CDR1 is SGHTA and CDR2 is FQGNSA. Losses at the gene ends were 5 bases for V and 3 bases for J; bases not matched to a gene: 4. The CDR3 is made up of 13 amino acids.

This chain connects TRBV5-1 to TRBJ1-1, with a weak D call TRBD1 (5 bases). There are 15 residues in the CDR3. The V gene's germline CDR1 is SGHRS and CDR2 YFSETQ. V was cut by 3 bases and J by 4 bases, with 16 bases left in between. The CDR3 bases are TGCGCCAGCAGCTCGGTTCCAGGGTCCGGCACTGAAGCTTTCTTT. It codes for CASSSVPGSGTEAFF.

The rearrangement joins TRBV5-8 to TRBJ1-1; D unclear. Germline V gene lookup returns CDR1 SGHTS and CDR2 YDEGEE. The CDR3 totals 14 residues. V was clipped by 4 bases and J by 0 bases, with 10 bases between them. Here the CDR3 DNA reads TGTGCCAGCAGCGGATGGGAGTTGAACACTGAAGCTTTCTTT. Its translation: CASSGWELNTEAFF.

CDR3 amino acids: CASSTHRTGVKGYTF. CDR3 bases: TGTGCCAGCAGTACCCATAGGACAGGGGTAAAAGGCTACACCTTC. V gene TRBV27 combines with J gene TRBJ1-2; 9 bases map to TRBD1. J gave up 8 bases and V 5 bases, and 12 bases lay outside the gene matches. CDR1 is MNHEY and CDR2 is SMNVEV in the germline V gene (reference sequence). The CDR3 sequence is 15 residues long.

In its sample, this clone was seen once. This CDR3 is CASSFWGPSGTDTQYF. As DNA, the CDR3 is TGTGCCAGCAGTTTCTGGGGCCCTAGCGGCACAGATACGCAGTATTTT. V usage is TRBV27 and J usage is TRBJ2-3, with D perhaps TRBD2 (6 bases). The CDR3 has 16 residues. The V gene's germline CDR1 is MNHEY and CDR2 SMNVEV (reference sequence). V lost 3 bases, J lost 1 base, and 14 bases lay in between.

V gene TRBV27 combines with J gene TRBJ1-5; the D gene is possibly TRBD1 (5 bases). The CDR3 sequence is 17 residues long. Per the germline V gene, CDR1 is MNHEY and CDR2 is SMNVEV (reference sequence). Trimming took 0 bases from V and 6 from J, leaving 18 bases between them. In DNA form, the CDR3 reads TGTGCCAGCAGTTTATCGACGCCGGGGACTGGGGGTCAGCCCCAGCATTTT. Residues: CASSLSTPGTGGQPQHF.

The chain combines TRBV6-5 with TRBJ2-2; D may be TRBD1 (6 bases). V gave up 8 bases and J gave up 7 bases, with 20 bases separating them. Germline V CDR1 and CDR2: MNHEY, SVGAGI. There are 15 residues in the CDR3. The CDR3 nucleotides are TGTGCCAGCCGCCGGGAACAGGGATTGTTCGGGGAGCTGTTTTTT. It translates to CASRREQGLFGELFF.

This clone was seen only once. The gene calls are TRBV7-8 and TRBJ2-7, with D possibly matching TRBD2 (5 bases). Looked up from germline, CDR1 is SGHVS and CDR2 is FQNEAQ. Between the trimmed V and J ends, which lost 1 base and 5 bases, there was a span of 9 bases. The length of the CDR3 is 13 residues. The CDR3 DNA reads TGTGCCAGCAGCTTAGTTTTCGGGAACGAGCAGTACTTC. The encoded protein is CASSLVFGNEQYF.

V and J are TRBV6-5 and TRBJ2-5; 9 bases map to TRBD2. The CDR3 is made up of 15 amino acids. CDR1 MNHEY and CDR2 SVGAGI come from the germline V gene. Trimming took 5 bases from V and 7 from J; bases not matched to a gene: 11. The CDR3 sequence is CASSPLAGGLGTQYF. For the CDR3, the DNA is TGTGCCAGCAGTCCTCTCGCGGGGGGGCTTGGGACCCAGTACTTC.

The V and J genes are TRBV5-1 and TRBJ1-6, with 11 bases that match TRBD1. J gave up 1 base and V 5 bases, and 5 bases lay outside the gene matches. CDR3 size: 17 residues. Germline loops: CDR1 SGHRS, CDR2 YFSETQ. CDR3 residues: CASRGGQGASYNSPLHF. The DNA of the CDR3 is TGCGCCAGCAGGGGCGGACAGGGGGCGTCCTATAATTCACCCCTCCACTTT.

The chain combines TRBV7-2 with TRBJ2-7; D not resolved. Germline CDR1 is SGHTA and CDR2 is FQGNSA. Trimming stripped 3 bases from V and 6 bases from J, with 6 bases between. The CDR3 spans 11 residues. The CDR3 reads CASSFSLEQYF. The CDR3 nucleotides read TGTGCCAGCAGCTTCTCCCTCGAGCAGTACTTC.

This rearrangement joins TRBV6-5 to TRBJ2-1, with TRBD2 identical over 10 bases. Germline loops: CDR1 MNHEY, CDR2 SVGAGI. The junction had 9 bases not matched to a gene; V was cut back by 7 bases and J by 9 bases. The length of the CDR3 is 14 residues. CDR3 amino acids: CASTLLAGRGEQFF. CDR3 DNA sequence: TGTGCCAGCACTTTACTAGCGGGGAGGGGTGAGCAGTTCTTC.

Written as DNA, the CDR3 is TGTGCCACCTACCAGGGAGGCTACACCTTC. It specifies CATYQGGYTF. The V gene is TRBV10-3, the J gene TRBJ1-2; tentatively, D is TRBD1 (5 bases). V shed 10 bases and J shed 8 bases, with 11 bases lying between them. The germline CDR1 and CDR2 sequences are ENHRY and SYGVKD. The CDR3 sequence is 10 residues long.

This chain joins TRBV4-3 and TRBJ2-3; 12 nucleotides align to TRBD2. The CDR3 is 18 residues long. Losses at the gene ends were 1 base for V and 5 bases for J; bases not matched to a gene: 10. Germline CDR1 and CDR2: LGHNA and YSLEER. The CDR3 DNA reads TGCGCCAGCAGCCAAGGAGGTGGTCTAGCGGGGGGGGAAGATACGCAGTATTTT. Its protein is CASSQGGGLAGGEDTQYF.

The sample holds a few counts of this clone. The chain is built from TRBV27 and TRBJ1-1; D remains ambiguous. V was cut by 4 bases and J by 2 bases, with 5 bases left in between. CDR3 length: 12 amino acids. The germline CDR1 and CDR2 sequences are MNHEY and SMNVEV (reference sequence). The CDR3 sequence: CASSSPNTEAFF. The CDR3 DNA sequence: TGTGCCAGCAGTTCTCCCAACACTGAAGCTTTCTTT.

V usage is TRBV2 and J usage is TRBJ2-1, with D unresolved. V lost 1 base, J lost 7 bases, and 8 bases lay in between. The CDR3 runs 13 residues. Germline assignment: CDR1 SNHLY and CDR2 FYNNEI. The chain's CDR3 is CASSEDQANEQFF. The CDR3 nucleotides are TGTGCCAGCAGTGAAGACCAGGCGAATGAGCAGTTCTTC.

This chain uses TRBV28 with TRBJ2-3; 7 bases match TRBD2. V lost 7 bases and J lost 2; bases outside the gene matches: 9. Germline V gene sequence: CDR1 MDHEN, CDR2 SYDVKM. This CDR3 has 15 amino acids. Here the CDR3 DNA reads TGTGCCAGCATTCCAGCTAGCGGAGCCACAGATACGCAGTATTTT. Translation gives CASIPASGATDTQYF.

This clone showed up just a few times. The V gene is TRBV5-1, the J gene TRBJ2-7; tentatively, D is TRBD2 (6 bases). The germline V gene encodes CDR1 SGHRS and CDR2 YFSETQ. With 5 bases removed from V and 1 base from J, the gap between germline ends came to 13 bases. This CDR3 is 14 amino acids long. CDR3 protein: CASSWGVPSYEQYF. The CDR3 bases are TGCGCCAGCAGTTGGGGGGTCCCTTCCTACGAGCAGTACTTC.

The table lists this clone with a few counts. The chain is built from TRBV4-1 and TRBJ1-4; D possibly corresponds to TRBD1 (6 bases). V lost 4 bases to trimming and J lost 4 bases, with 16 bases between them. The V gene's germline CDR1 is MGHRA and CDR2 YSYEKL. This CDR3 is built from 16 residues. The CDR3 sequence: CASSPYFGQNNEKLFF. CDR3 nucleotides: TGCGCCAGCAGCCCCTATTTTGGACAGAATAATGAAAAACTGTTTTTT.